A single sample gave rise to the 23 T cell receptor beta chains below, sequenced in a study of control samples from healthy donors and cancer patients. Assay: immunoSEQ multiplex PCR; the TCRdb copy retains only in-frame clones and omits some. The data hold about 160,000 clones, with approximately 93% observed a single time. Sample: blood. All receptors come from a woman aged 40 to 55 in good health.

V gene TRBV6-5 combines with J gene TRBJ1-4; D might be TRBD1 (6 bases). The ends were cut back, 2 bases at V and 8 bases at J, with 15 bases in the middle. CDR3 length equals 15 residues. Germline loops: CDR1 MNHEY, CDR2 SVGAGI. In DNA, the CDR3 is TGTGCCAGCAGTTACGAGGGGGTAGGTGACGAAAAACTGTTTTTT. Translation gives CASSYEGVGDEKLFF.

This chain joins TRBV19 and TRBJ1-6; possibly TRBD1 for D (6 bases). Trimming left V 7 bases short and J 9 bases short, with 25 bases between. Per the germline V gene, CDR1 is LNHDA and CDR2 is SQIVND (reference sequence). This CDR3 has 17 amino acids. The CDR3 sequence is CASTPLGGAGDASPLHF. CDR3 DNA sequence: TGTGCCAGTACCCCGCTAGGGGGGGCAGGGGATGCTTCACCCCTCCACTTT.

Notes on this clone: At the DNA level, this CDR3 is encoded by other sequences in the same sample as well. The chain joins TRBV5-1 to TRBJ1-5, with 7 bases matching TRBD1. After removal of 0 bases from V and 5 bases from J, the junction contained 2 bases not matched to a gene. CDR3 length: 14 residues. From germline, CDR1 is SGHRS and CDR2 YFSETQ. The CDR3 is CASSLGQGDQPQHF. The CDR3 DNA reads as TGCGCCAGCAGCTTGGGGCAGGGGGATCAGCCCCAGCATTTT.

This clone was found once. This rearrangement joins TRBV4-1 to TRBJ1-1, with D hard to call. Trimming cost V 1 base and J 3 bases, with 12 bases left between them. This CDR3 has 15 amino acids. Germline-derived CDR1 and CDR2 are MGHRA and YSYEKL. The CDR3 reads CASSQVGGAHTEAFF. CDR3 DNA: TGCGCCAGCAGCCAAGTCGGTGGCGCCCACACTGAAGCTTTCTTT.

In the case of this clone: At the DNA level, this CDR3 is encoded by other sequences in the same sample as well. The genes are TRBV4-3 and TRBJ1-2; unclear D gene. Per germline, CDR1 LGHNA and CDR2 YSLEER. This CDR3 has 14 amino acids. V was cut by 0 bases and J by 4 bases, with 9 bases left in between. In nucleotides, the CDR3 is TGCGCCAGCAGCCAAGAAGTGGCGTTCTATGGCTACACCTTC. As protein: CASSQEVAFYGYTF.

The chain links TRBV7-2 to TRBJ1-3; D is possibly TRBD1 (6 bases). Germline CDR1 SGHTA, CDR2 FQGNSA. CDR3 length: 16 amino acids. Trimming left V 5 bases short and J 0 bases short, with 14 bases between. CDR3 coding DNA: TGTGCCAGCAGCCCTACCTACAGGGTCTCTGGAAACACCATATATTTT. This gives the protein CASSPTYRVSGNTIYF. Full variable domain (rest looked up from reference TRBV7-2 and TRBJ1-3): GAGVSQSPSNKVTEKGKDVELRCDPISGHTALYWYRQSLGQGLEFLIYFQGNSAPDKSGLPSDRFSAERTGGSVSTLTIQRTQQEDSAVYLCASSPTYRVSGNTIYFGEGSWLTVV.

V usage is TRBV7-2 and J usage is TRBJ1-5; D uncertain. V was shortened by 0 bases and J by 5 bases, with 8 bases between the two germline ends. Germline CDR1 reads SGHTA; CDR2 reads FQGNSA. The CDR3 totals 14 residues. CDR3 protein: CASSLAHRDQPQHF. The CDR3 DNA follows: TGTGCCAGCAGCTTAGCGCATAGGGATCAGCCCCAGCATTTT. The whole variable domain, remainder taken from reference TRBV7-2 and TRBJ1-5, is GAGVSQSPSNKVTEKGKDVELRCDPISGHTALYWYRQSLGQGLEFLIYFQGNSAPDKSGLPSDRFSAERTGGSVSTLTIQRTQQEDSAVYLCASSLAHRDQPQHFGDGTRLSIL.

V and J are TRBV7-2 and TRBJ2-3; 9 bases are shared with TRBD1. V was pared by 2 bases and J by 3 bases, with 9 bases of the junction left unmatched. The CDR3 sequence is 17 residues long. From germline, CDR1 is SGHTA and CDR2 FQGNSA. In DNA form, the CDR3 reads TGTGCCAGCAGCTTAACCCTGGTGGGACAGGGTACAGATACGCAGTATTTT. Amino acid sequence: CASSLTLVGQGTDTQYF.

The V gene is TRBV19, the J gene TRBJ1-1; no clear D. V lost 1 base, J lost 3 bases, and 6 bases lay in between. CDR1 and CDR2 (germline): LNHDA, SQIVND (reference sequence). The CDR3 runs 13 residues. The CDR3 sequence: CASSIGRHTEAFF. The CDR3 DNA follows: TGTGCCAGTAGTATAGGTCGGCACACTGAAGCTTTCTTT.

The rearrangement joins TRBV5-1 to TRBJ2-6, with unresolved D. Germline CDR1 is SGHRS and CDR2 is YFSETQ. Deletions cut 0 bases from V and 0 bases from J, with 7 bases between. This CDR3 has 16 amino acids. CDR3 bases: TGCGCCAGCAGCTTGGACGTAATCTCTGGGGCCAACGTCCTGACTTTC. Residues: CASSLDVISGANVLTF.

The genes are TRBV6-5 and TRBJ2-1; D is unclear. The CDR3 extends over 14 amino acids. V was cut by 7 bases and J by 4 bases, with 14 bases left in between. Germline CDR1 is MNHEY and CDR2 is SVGAGI. The CDR3 region is CASTLTAPYNEQFF. In DNA form, the CDR3 reads TGTGCCAGCACCTTAACAGCACCTTACAATGAGCAGTTCTTC.

The chain combines TRBV11-3 with TRBJ2-5, with 10 bases that match TRBD2. The V gene's germline CDR1 is SGHNT and CDR2 YENEEA. Trimming cost V 5 bases and J 1 base; bases outside gene matches: 4. The CDR3 runs to 15 residues. The CDR3 loop is CASSAGTSAQETQYF. Written as DNA, the CDR3 is TGTGCCAGCAGCGCCGGGACTAGCGCCCAAGAGACCCAGTACTTC.

The chain joins TRBV6-5 to TRBJ2-7; 8 bases are shared with TRBD1. The CDR3 covers 16 residues. The junction had 11 bases not matched to a gene; V was cut back by 2 bases and J by 5 bases. Germline CDR1 MNHEY, CDR2 SVGAGI. For the CDR3, the DNA is TGTGCCAGCAGTTACGGTCTTGTGCAGGGGGCCAACGAGCAGTACTTC. Translating gives CASSYGLVQGANEQYF.

J is TRBJ2-2 and V is TRBV5-6; D might be TRBD1 or TRBD2, each matching 5 bases. Germline loops: CDR1 SGHDT, CDR2 YYEEEE. V lost 3 bases and J 6 bases, leaving 9 bases between the germline ends. The CDR3 has 13 amino acids. The CDR3 region has the DNA TGTGCCAGCAGCTGGGACGTCGCCGGGGAGCTGTTTTTT. The encoded protein is CASSWDVAGELFF.

This chain connects TRBV3-1 (or the pseudogene TRBV3-2) to TRBJ1-4; TRBD1 aligns across 8 bases. CDR3 length: 15 amino acids. Losses at the gene ends were 0 bases for V and 14 bases for J; bases not matched to a gene: 11. Germline V CDR1 and CDR2: LGHDT, YNNKEL (reference sequence). The CDR3 here is CASSQDMAGGRNLFF. DNA for the CDR3: TGTGCCAGCAGCCAAGATATGGCAGGGGGCCGAAATCTGTTTTTT.

This clone occurred once. This chain links TRBV5-4 with TRBJ1-3; maybe TRBD1 (5 bases). The length of the CDR3 is 15 residues. In germline, CDR1 is SGHNT, CDR2 YYREEE (reference sequence). With 0 bases removed from V and 2 bases from J, the gap between germline ends came to 9 bases. CDR3: CASSLGGAAGNTIYF. The DNA of the CDR3 is TGTGCCAGCAGCTTGGGAGGGGCGGCTGGAAACACCATATATTTT.

V gene TRBV6-5 combines with J gene TRBJ1-2, with D possibly being TRBD1 (6 bases). The germline V gene has CDR1 MNHEY and CDR2 SVGAGI. V was trimmed by 4 bases and J by 8 bases, leaving 8 bases between them. The CDR3 covers 11 residues. The chain's CDR3 is CASSSGQGYTF. In nucleotides, the CDR3 is TGTGCCAGCAGTTCCGGACAGGGCTACACCTTC.

This rearrangement joins TRBV4-3 to TRBJ1-3, with TRBD1 as a possible D gene (6 bases). Germline V gives CDR1 LGHNA, CDR2 YSLEER. CDR3 length equals 17 residues. Trimming stripped 0 bases from V and 3 bases from J, with 15 bases between. For the CDR3, the DNA is TGCGCCAGCAGCCAAGATCCAATACAGGGCTTTGGAAACACCATATATTTT. It encodes CASSQDPIQGFGNTIYF.

The chain links TRBV3-1 (or the pseudogene TRBV3-2) to TRBJ2-7; the match to TRBD2 covers 7 bases. Germline CDR1 is LGHDT and CDR2 is YNNKEL (reference sequence). The CDR3 consists of 13 residues. Trimming removed 4 bases from V and 3 bases from J; junction bases left unmatched: 3. CDR3 nucleotide sequence: TGTGCCAGCAGCCCCGGACTAGACTACGAGCAGTACTTC. Residues: CASSPGLDYEQYF.

Only a few counts were recorded for this clone. The chain recombines TRBV6-5 with TRBJ1-6; the match to TRBD1 covers 9 bases. This CDR3 region has 15 residues. CDR1 and CDR2 (germline): MNHEY, SVGAGI. J lost 4 bases, V lost 6 bases, and 4 bases had no gene match. The CDR3 protein is CASRKQGAYNSPLHF. The CDR3 region has the DNA TGTGCCAGCAGGAAACAGGGGGCGTATAATTCACCCCTCCACTTT.

The V call is TRBV11-2, the J call TRBJ1-2; weak D call: TRBD1 (5 bases). Germline V gene data show CDR1 as SGHAT and CDR2 as FQNNGV. The CDR3 loop spans 13 amino acids. With 5 bases removed from V and 4 bases from J, the gap between germline ends came to 11 bases. The CDR3 here is CASSPAGVYGYTF. DNA for the CDR3: TGTGCCAGCAGCCCAGCGGGGGTCTATGGCTACACCTTC. The whole variable domain, remainder taken from reference TRBV11-2 and TRBJ1-2, is EAGVAQSPRYKIIEKRQSVAFWCNPISGHATLYWYQQILGQGPKLLIQFQNNGVVDDSQLPKDRFSAERLKGVDSTLKIQPAKLEDSAVYLCASSPAGVYGYTFGSGTRLTVV.

The chain has TRBV27 and TRBJ2-1, with D possibly TRBD2 on 6 matching bases. Per the germline V gene, CDR1 is MNHEY and CDR2 is SMNVEV (reference sequence). Deletions cut 6 bases from V and 2 bases from J, with 11 bases between. The CDR3 contains 14 residues. The CDR3 DNA reads as TGTGCCAGCAGATCGGCGGGGACCTACAATGAGCAGTTCTTC. Its protein product is CASRSAGTYNEQFF.

The J gene is TRBJ2-5, the V gene TRBV7-9, with 8 bases identical to TRBD1. Germline V gives CDR1 SEHNR, CDR2 FQNEAQ (reference sequence). The junction had 2 bases not matched to a gene; V was cut back by 1 base and J by 4 bases. This CDR3 has 14 amino acids. CDR3 sequence reads: CASSLDQGAETQYF. The CDR3 DNA reads TGTGCCAGCAGCTTAGATCAGGGGGCAGAGACCCAGTACTTC.